Below, 3 T cell receptor beta chains from the same sample are listed, as sequenced in a study of blood T cell repertoires in COVID-19. The assay was immunoSEQ multiplex PCR, and TCRdb's table has in-frame clones only and misses some. The top ten clones hold roughly 2.1% of a sample with around 100,000 clones, approximately 93% of them seen once. Sequenced material: peripheral blood. These receptor sequences come from a man aged 45-65 years with active COVID-19.

The gene calls are TRBV18 and TRBJ2-5, with a possible D match to TRBD1 (5 bases). This CDR3 comprises 15 residues. The V end was cut by 5 bases, the J end by 3 bases, with 16 bases between. Germline values: CDR1 KGHSH, CDR2 LQKENI. CDR3 nucleotide sequence: TGTGCCAGCTCAACCTATACGCAGGACAAAGAGACCCAGTACTTC. It is translated as CASSTYTQDKETQYF. Full variable domain (remainder filled in from reference TRBV18 and TRBJ2-5): NAGVMQNPRHLVRRRGQEARLRCSPMKGHSHVYWYRQLPEEGLKFMVYLQKENIIDESGMPKERFSAEFPKEGPSILRIQQVVRGDSAAYFCASSTYTQDKETQYFGPGTRLLVL.

This clone appeared a single time. CDR3 DNA: TGTGCCAGCAGCCCATTCCCGGGTCGGGAGAACCCAACCTACAATGAGCAGTTCTTC. It specifies CASSPFPGRENPTYNEQFF. The rearrangement links TRBV11-2 to TRBJ2-1; weak D call: TRBD2 (6 bases). The V gene lost 5 bases and the J gene lost 2 bases, with 25 bases spanning the gap. The germline gives CDR1 SGHAT, CDR2 FQNNGV. This CDR3 is 19 amino acids long. Filled out from reference TRBV11-2 and TRBJ2-1, the complete variable domain reads EAGVAQSPRYKIIEKRQSVAFWCNPISGHATLYWYQQILGQGPKLLIQFQNNGVVDDSQLPKDRFSAERLKGVDSTLKIQPAKLEDSAVYLCASSPFPGRENPTYNEQFFGPGTRLTVL.

This clone came up a few times. This chain uses TRBV27 with TRBJ2-7; D is perhaps TRBD2 (5 bases). CDR3 length equals 15 residues. CDR1 and CDR2 (germline): MNHEY, SMNVEV (reference sequence). The germline V and J ends were trimmed by 5 bases and 2 bases, with 16 bases remaining between them. CDR3 bases: TGTGCCAGCAGTAACGACGGGGATGGGGCCTACGAGCAGTACTTC. Its translation is CASSNDGDGAYEQYF.